A selection of T cell receptor beta chains follows, all from one sample in a study of cytomegalovirus exposure and HLA in healthy donors. Clones were read by immunoSEQ multiplex PCR, and TCRdb kept only the in-frame ones, dropping some. This sample has approximately 130,000 clones, with around 74% found just once. Sample: PBMCs. Receptor source: a man aged 25 to 45 in good health and CMV-seronegative. The CDR3 runs from the conserved cysteine through the conserved F or W. A D gene is named only where the DNA matches it firmly. Rows may omit the clone size; those that give it use once, few, many or a size class.

j_call | v_call | clone_size | d_call | cdr3_nt | cdr3_aa
TRBJ1-1 | TRBV6-5 | - | - | TGTGCCAGCAGTTACGGGGAGAGGAGGGACACTGAAGCTTTCTTT | CASSYGERRDTEAFF
TRBJ2-4 | TRBV27 | - | - | TGTGCCAGCAGTACCTTACTAGCCAAAAACATTCAGTACTTC | CASSTLLAKNIQYF
TRBJ1-1 | TRBV6-5 | once | - | TGTGCCGCCGGGACAACAAGGGCTGAAGCTTTCTTT | CAAGTTRAEAFF
TRBJ2-7 | TRBV29-1 | - | TRBD2 | TGCAGCGCCTTAGCGGGAGGGTGGGAGCAGTACTTC | CSALAGGWEQYF
TRBJ2-5 | TRBV7-2 | once | - | TGTGCCAGCAGCTTAGGGTTGGCTCAAGAGACCCAGTACTTC | CASSLGLAQETQYF
TRBJ1-2 | TRBV28 | - | - | TGTGCCAGCAGTCCCGGGGGGCCTACTAACTATGGCTACACCTTC | CASSPGGPTNYGYTF
TRBJ2-7 | TRBV10-3 | - | TRBD1 | TGTGCCATCAGCTACCGGGACAGGGGGACTCTGGGGTCCTACGAGCAGTACTTC | CAISYRDRGTLGSYEQYF
TRBJ2-1 | TRBV2 | - | TRBD2 | TGTGCCAGCAGGGGGACTAGCGGGAGGGGGATATACAATGAGCAGTTCTTC | CASRGTSGRGIYNEQFF
TRBJ2-6 | TRBV4-3 | few | - | TGCGCCAGCAGCCAAGAACGACTTTCTGGGGCCAACGTCCTGACTTTC | CASSQERLSGANVLTF
TRBJ2-7 | TRBV7-3 | - | - | TGTGCCAGCAGCTTAACTCCCAACTACGAGCAGTACTTC | CASSLTPNYEQYF
TRBJ2-7 | TRBV7-2 | few | TRBD2 | TGTGCCAGCAATCGGGGGGGGGCCTACGAGCAGTACTTC | CASNRGGAYEQYF
TRBJ1-4 | TRBV29-1 | - | TRBD1 | TGCAGCGAAAGGACAGGTTCAAATGAAAAACTGTTTTTT | CSERTGSNEKLFF
TRBJ1-2 | TRBV30 | - | - | TGTGCCTGGACCGGAGGAGACTATGGCTACACCTTC | CAWTGGDYGYTF
TRBJ1-5 | TRBV28 | - | - | TGTGCCAGCAGTTATGAGCAGCCCCAGCATTTT | CASSYEQPQHF
TRBJ2-7 | TRBV15 | - | - | TGTGCCACCAGCAGAGAAGTCGGCAGGGGCTACGAGCAGTACTTC | CATSREVGRGYEQYF
TRBJ2-1 | TRBV30 | - | TRBD1 | TGTGCCTGGAGTTTAGGACAGGGAGTCAATGAGCAGTTCTTC | CAWSLGQGVNEQFF
TRBJ2-7 | TRBV6-1 | - | - | TGTGCCAGCAGCCCTTATACAGGAGTCCCCTACGAGCAGTACTTC | CASSPYTGVPYEQYF
TRBJ2-7 | TRBV4-1 | once | - | TGCGCCAGCAGCCAAGTCAGGGATTTCGGTCACGAGCAGTACTTC | CASSQVRDFGHEQYF
TRBJ1-6 | TRBV6-1 | few | TRBD1 | TGTGCCAGCGTACTGGGACAGTCAAATTCACCCCTCCACTTT | CASVLGQSNSPLHF
TRBJ1-6 | TRBV7-2 | - | - | TGTGCCAGCAGGGAAGAGGTCGGCTCACCCCTCCACTTT | CASREEVGSPLHF
TRBJ1-1 | TRBV6-5 | few | - | TGTGCCAGCAGGCCCAGGGATTGGGACACTGAAGCTTTCTTT | CASRPRDWDTEAFF
TRBJ2-1 | TRBV7-2 | - | - | TGTGCCAGCAGCTTAGCGGAGAATGAGCAGTTCTTC | CASSLAENEQFF
TRBJ2-2 | TRBV28 | - | - | TGTGCAATCGTAGGGGGCACCGGGGAGCTGTTTTTT | CAIVGGTGELFF
TRBJ1-1 | TRBV5-4 | few | - | TGTGCCAGCAGCTTGGAATCCATGAACACTGAAGCTTTCTTT | CASSLESMNTEAFF
TRBJ1-1 | TRBV5-6 | - | TRBD1 | TGTGCCAGCAGCACAAGGACAGGGTGGACTGAAGCTTTCTTT | CASSTRTGWTEAFF
TRBJ2-1 | TRBV9 | - | - | TGTGCCAGCAGCGACCGGATGGGCGTCCCCAATGAGCAGTTCTTC | CASSDRMGVPNEQFF
TRBJ1-2 | TRBV6-6 | - | TRBD1 | TGTGCCAGCAGCCCTACGGGACAGGGATATAACACCTTC | CASSPTGQGYNTF
TRBJ1-2 | TRBV7-9 | - | TRBD1 | TGTGCCAGCAGCCCCGCGGACAGGAACTATGGCTACACCTTC | CASSPADRNYGYTF
TRBJ2-3 | TRBV7-9 | once | TRBD1 | TGTGCCAGCAGCCTAGGGACAGGGGTCACAGATACGCAGTATTTT | CASSLGTGVTDTQYF
TRBJ2-3 | TRBV7-2 | few | TRBD1 | TGTGCCAGCAGCTTTCAGGGGGCGGGAGATACGCAGTATTTT | CASSFQGAGDTQYF
TRBJ2-5 | TRBV10-3 | - | TRBD2 | TGTGCGGTAGGGACTAGCGGGGCCCAAGAGACCCAGTACTTC | CAVGTSGAQETQYF